One and the same sample provided the 23 T cell receptor beta chains below, sequenced in a study of shared clonotypes between healthy human individuals. TCRdb's table, derived via immunoSEQ multiplex PCR, lists solely in-frame clones and lacks some. The table records roughly 2.2 million clones, about 90% of them present only once. Sequenced input: naive CD4+ T cells from PBMCs. Subset of the sample: CD45RA+ positively selected. These TCRs come from a man between 18 and 29 years old in good health. Some clones in this sample may be carry-over from other donors' samples.

This chain joins TRBV6-1 and TRBJ1-2; D remains ambiguous. CDR1 is MNHNS, CDR2 SASEGT, per germline. V lost 6 bases and J 8 bases, leaving 10 bases between the germline ends. The length of the CDR3 is 11 residues. The CDR3 DNA reads TGTGCCAGCAGAGGAGGGAAAGGCTACACCTTC. Its translation: CASRGGKGYTF.

The chain joins TRBV29-1 to TRBJ2-2, with D perhaps matching TRBD1 or TRBD2 (5 bases each). Trimming pared 5 bases from V and 4 bases from J, leaving 14 bases between. CDR3 length equals 14 residues. The germline CDR1 and CDR2 sequences are SQVTM and ANQGSEA. CDR3 bases: TGCAGCGTTTGGGACCCCCGGTCCACCGGGGAGCTGTTTTTT. Encoded protein: CSVWDPRSTGELFF.

Concerning this clone: Other nucleotide sequences in the sample specify the same CDR3. In DNA, the CDR3 is TGCGCCAGCAGCTTGGCCGACAGAGCTAACTATGGCTACACCTTC. This codes for CASSLADRANYGYTF. V and J are TRBV5-1 and TRBJ1-2; D is possibly TRBD1 (5 bases). Per germline, CDR1 SGHRS and CDR2 YFSETQ. Trimming removed 0 bases from V and 0 bases from J, with 9 bases in between. The CDR3 totals 15 residues.

This clone was seen a few times. The rearrangement links TRBV7-9 to TRBJ2-5; D is unresolved. This CDR3 is 11 amino acids long. In germline, CDR1 is SEHNR, CDR2 FQNEAQ (reference sequence). V was clipped by 3 bases and J by 11 bases, with 10 bases between them. CDR3 sequence: CASSFHEEQYF. CDR3 DNA: TGTGCCAGCAGCTTTCATGAGGAGCAGTACTTC.

This chain joins TRBV27 and TRBJ1-2; D possibly corresponds to TRBD1 (6 bases). The ends were cut back, 0 bases at V and 8 bases at J, with 16 bases in the middle. Germline V gives CDR1 MNHEY, CDR2 SMNVEV (reference sequence). CDR3 length: 15 amino acids. CDR3 amino acids: CASSLSTGPRRGYTF. CDR3 in DNA: TGTGCCAGCAGTTTATCGACAGGCCCAAGGAGGGGCTACACCTTC.

DNA of the CDR3: TGCAGCGTTGGGGTACAGGCAGCTAACTATGGCTACACCTTC. It translates to CSVGVQAANYGYTF. The J gene is TRBJ1-2, the V gene TRBV29-1, with D possibly being TRBD1 (5 bases). The CDR3 covers 14 residues. Germline V lookup: CDR1 SQVTM, CDR2 ANQGSEA. Trimming cost V 4 bases and J 0 bases, with 12 bases left between them.

The V and J genes are TRBV5-1 and TRBJ1-1; 11 bases are shared with TRBD1. J gave up 6 bases and V 4 bases, and 2 bases lay outside the gene matches. Germline CDR1 and CDR2: SGHRS and YFSETQ. This CDR3 spans 13 amino acids. The CDR3: CASSRGQGAEAFF. The CDR3 bases are TGCGCCAGCAGCCGGGGACAGGGGGCTGAAGCTTTCTTT.

The CDR3 sequence is CASSPLWQGDGYTF. For the CDR3, the DNA is TGTGCCAGTAGCCCCCTCTGGCAGGGGGATGGCTACACCTTC. This chain links TRBV19 with TRBJ1-2; TRBD1 matches 7 bases. The CDR3 loop spans 14 amino acids. From germline, CDR1 is LNHDA and CDR2 SQIVND (reference sequence). V shed 6 bases, J shed 6 bases, and the junction held 10 bases outside the gene matches.

This rearrangement joins TRBV9 to TRBJ1-2, with a tentative D call TRBD1 (6 bases). Germline CDR1 and CDR2: SGDLS and YYNGEE. The CDR3 has 14 residues. V was clipped by 6 bases and J by 4 bases, with 16 bases between them. CDR3 amino acids: CASTKLQGVYGYTF. CDR3 coding DNA: TGTGCCAGCACGAAACTACAGGGCGTCTATGGCTACACCTTC.

The V call is TRBV6-5, the J call TRBJ2-7; 8 nucleotides align to TRBD2. V was pared by 7 bases and J by 5 bases, with 7 bases of the junction left unmatched. Germline V gene lookup returns CDR1 MNHEY and CDR2 SVGAGI. The CDR3 has 13 residues. CDR3 bases: TGTGCCAGCACCCGGGAGGGCCTCGACGAGCAGTACTTC. Its translation is CASTREGLDEQYF.

This sequence joins TRBV10-3 and TRBJ2-1; 13 bases align to TRBD2. Germline V gene lookup returns CDR1 ENHRY and CDR2 SYGVKD. This CDR3 contains 16 residues. J lost 8 bases, V lost 5 bases, and 9 bases had no gene match. The CDR3 region has the DNA TGTGCCATCAGTTCGGGACTAGCGGGAATAGGGGATGAGCAGTTCTTC. Translating it yields CAISSGLAGIGDEQFF.

The gene calls are TRBV15 and TRBJ2-7; perhaps TRBD1 as D (6 bases). Germline values: CDR1 LNHNV, CDR2 YYDKDF (reference sequence). This CDR3 region has 14 residues. V shed 0 bases and J shed 5 bases, with 11 bases lying between them. CDR3 DNA: TGTGCCACCAGCAGAGATTCCAGGGGCGACGAGCAGTACTTC. Protein: CATSRDSRGDEQYF.

For this clone: Other DNA sequences in the sample encode the same CDR3. This chain connects TRBV11-2 to TRBJ1-5; no firm D call. V lost 0 bases and J 6 bases, leaving 6 bases between the germline ends. The CDR3 runs 13 residues. In germline, CDR1 is SGHAT, CDR2 FQNNGV. The CDR3 DNA sequence: TGTGCCAGCAGCTTAGATCGTCGTCAGCCCCAGCATTTT. Residues: CASSLDRRQPQHF. Supplemented by reference TRBV11-2 and TRBJ1-5, the full variable domain reads EAGVAQSPRYKIIEKRQSVAFWCNPISGHATLYWYQQILGQGPKLLIQFQNNGVVDDSQLPKDRFSAERLKGVDSTLKIQPAKLEDSAVYLCASSLDRRQPQHFGDGTRLSIL.

This clone has only one observation. This sequence joins TRBV23-1 and TRBJ2-4; D is perhaps TRBD2 (6 bases). TRBV23-1 is marked as an open reading frame, function uncertain. The CDR3 spans 16 residues. V was shortened by 2 bases and J by 0 bases, with 11 bases between the two germline ends. This CDR3 is CASSQRDSLAKNIQYF. CDR3 nucleotides: TGCGCCAGCAGTCAACGGGACTCATTAGCCAAAAACATTCAGTACTTC.

This clone was observed a few times. The chain recombines TRBV30 with TRBJ2-7; D is ambiguous. V was clipped by 4 bases and J by 3 bases, with 16 bases between them. This CDR3 spans 14 amino acids. Per the germline V gene, CDR1 is GTSNPN and CDR2 is SVGIG (reference sequence). Here the CDR3 DNA reads TGTGCCTGGACCCCTCCCCCCCTGAGCTACGAGCAGTACTTC. This codes for CAWTPPPLSYEQYF.

V usage is TRBV18 and J usage is TRBJ2-2, with 10 bases lining up with TRBD2. With 3 bases clipped from V and 1 base from J, the junction kept 11 bases outside the gene matches. The CDR3 is 19 residues long. Germline lookup yields CDR1 KGHSH and CDR2 LQKENI. CDR3 sequence: CASSPLEASGGLNTGELFF. The DNA of the CDR3 is TGTGCCAGCTCACCCCTCGAGGCTAGCGGGGGCCTGAACACCGGGGAGCTGTTTTTT.

The chain joins TRBV5-1 to TRBJ2-1; TRBD1 is a possible D gene (6 bases). Per germline, CDR1 SGHRS and CDR2 YFSETQ. This CDR3 region has 14 residues. V was cut by 3 bases and J by 6 bases, with 13 bases left in between. The CDR3 DNA follows: TGCGCCAGCAGCTCGCCAGCAGGGGCCAATGAGCAGTTCTTC. It translates to CASSSPAGANEQFF.

J is TRBJ2-1 and V is TRBV28, with 11 bases that match TRBD1. Germline V lookup: CDR1 MDHEN, CDR2 SYDVKM. Trimming cost V 4 bases and J 2 bases; bases outside gene matches: 1. This CDR3 comprises 15 residues. The CDR3 nucleotides are TGTGCCAGCAGTTGGGACAGGGGGGCCTACAATGAGCAGTTCTTC. Translation: CASSWDRGAYNEQFF.

The chain carries TRBV7-2 and TRBJ2-5; maybe TRBD2 (5 bases). Looked up from germline, CDR1 is SGHTA and CDR2 is FQGNSA. Trimming removed 1 base at V and 5 bases at J, with 11 bases between. The CDR3 is made up of 14 amino acids. CDR3 in DNA: TGTGCCAGCAGCTTAGACTGGGCGGGTGAGACCCAGTACTTC. It yields the protein CASSLDWAGETQYF.

This chain uses TRBV18 with TRBJ2-1; tentatively, D is TRBD1 (6 bases). Germline CDR1 is KGHSH and CDR2 is LQKENI. V lost 6 bases to trimming and J lost 0 bases, with 18 bases between them. This CDR3 contains 17 residues. The CDR3 DNA reads as TGTGCCAGCTCCCCCGTAGGGGGTGGGATCTCCTACAATGAGCAGTTCTTC. Translation: CASSPVGGGISYNEQFF.

The chain combines TRBV28 with TRBJ2-3; D unresolved. Between the trimmed V and J ends, which lost 5 bases and 1 base, there was a span of 13 bases. CDR1 is MDHEN and CDR2 is SYDVKM in the germline V gene. The CDR3 is 15 residues long. The CDR3 spells CASSAPNRGTDTQYF. CDR3 DNA sequence: TGTGCCAGCAGTGCCCCCAATAGGGGCACAGATACGCAGTATTTT.

The CDR3 protein is CASSLMQGETQYF. The CDR3 DNA is TGTGCCAGCAGCTTAATGCAGGGGGAGACCCAGTACTTC. V gene TRBV7-3 combines with J gene TRBJ2-5; possible D gene TRBD1, 6 bases. Germline V CDR1 and CDR2: SGHTA, FQGTGA. V lost 1 base to trimming and J lost 5 bases, with 8 bases between them. The CDR3 contains 13 residues.

CDR3 nucleotide sequence: TGTGCCAGCAGCTTAGACGGGCAGGGGGCGAACAGATACGAGCAGTACTTC. This translates into CASSLDGQGANRYEQYF. This chain joins TRBV7-6 and TRBJ2-7; 8 bases are a match to TRBD1. V shed 1 base, J shed 4 bases, and the junction held 12 bases outside the gene matches. The germline V gene has CDR1 SGHVS and CDR2 FNYEAQ. This CDR3 contains 17 residues.